These 27 T cell receptor beta chains share one sample of origin, sequenced in a study of CD8 T cells in ankylosing spondylitis. Study findings and constraints: A motif in TCR beta, a set of roughly 8 highly homologous variants, appeared characteristic of ankylosing spondylitis blood.

Using its own MiXCR run on the 5' RACE reads, TCRdb lists one record per CDR3 protein. Seen here are roughly 400,000 distinct CDR3 sequences, 20% to 25% observed once, and the top ten hold roughly a sixth. Their target antigens are unknown. Sequencing was carried out using blood, either unsorted or a sorted T cell fraction (not recorded which). Receptors originate from a male donor with ankylosing spondylitis.

The chain uses TRBV5-1 and TRBJ2-2; TRBD2 is a possible D gene (6 bases). The V gene lost 1 base and the J gene lost 5 bases, with 12 bases spanning the gap. The germline V gene has CDR1 SGHRS and CDR2 YFSETQ. This CDR3 spans 15 amino acids. Here the CDR3 reads CASSLSGAGTGELFF. The CDR3, as DNA: TGCGCCAGCAGCTTGTCCGGGGCGGGAACCGGGGAGCTGTTTTTT.

The chain recombines TRBV29-1 with TRBJ2-1; D uncertain. The length of the CDR3 is 10 residues. Germline lookup yields CDR1 SQVTM and CDR2 ANQGSEA. Trimming left V 7 bases short and J 5 bases short, with 6 bases between. Here the CDR3 DNA reads TGCAGCGCCGCGGACAATGAGCAGTTCTTC. Encoded protein: CSAADNEQFF.

This rearrangement joins TRBV7-8 to TRBJ2-2; maybe TRBD1 (6 bases). This CDR3 is built from 15 residues. Germline V gene lookup returns CDR1 SGHVS and CDR2 FQNEAQ. V dropped 2 bases and J dropped 4 bases, with 11 bases sitting between them. CDR3 region: CASSLIGQSTGELFF. Written as DNA, the CDR3 is TGTGCCAGCAGCTTAATCGGACAGAGCACCGGGGAGCTGTTTTTT.

This clonotype was observed a handful of times. This chain connects TRBV29-1 to TRBJ2-7; perhaps TRBD1 as D (5 bases). Looked up from germline, CDR1 is SQVTM and CDR2 is ANQGSEA. The CDR3 length is 12 residues. The V gene lost 5 bases and the J gene lost 0 bases, with 8 bases spanning the gap. CDR3 bases: TGCAGCGTTCGACAGAGCTCCTACGAGCAGTACTTC. Translation gives CSVRQSSYEQYF.

This rearrangement joins TRBV29-1 to TRBJ1-4, with TRBD1 matching 9 bases. Germline V CDR1 and CDR2: SQVTM, ANQGSEA. This CDR3 spans 14 amino acids. The J segment lost 5 bases and the V segment lost 2 bases, leaving 3 bases of the junction unmatched. CDR3 coding DNA: TGCAGCGTTGAAAGAGGACAGGGGAATGAAAAACTGTTTTTT. Protein sequence: CSVERGQGNEKLFF.

The rearrangement uses TRBV10-3 and TRBJ1-2; D perhaps matches TRBD1 (6 bases). The germline CDR1 and CDR2 sequences are ENHRY and SYGVKD. CDR3 length: 14 residues. V lost 4 bases and J lost 4, with 13 bases in between. The CDR3 loop reads CAISAQGPGYGYTF. As DNA, the CDR3 is TGTGCCATCAGTGCCCAGGGGCCCGGCTATGGCTACACCTTC.

This clonotype showed up just a few times. The chain couples TRBV2 to TRBJ1-1; TRBD1 matches at 9 bases. CDR3 length: 16 residues. The trim removed 8 bases at V and 0 bases at J, leaving 10 bases unmatched. The germline V gene encodes CDR1 SNHLY and CDR2 FYNNEI. The CDR3 loop is CASGEDRGPMNTEAFF. DNA of the CDR3: TGTGCCAGCGGAGAGGACAGGGGTCCCATGAACACTGAAGCTTTCTTT.

This chain uses TRBV11-2 with TRBJ1-2, with D perhaps matching TRBD1 (5 bases). Trimming took off 3 bases at V and 2 bases at J, with 10 bases between the two ends. CDR1 is SGHAT and CDR2 is FQNNGV in the germline V gene. The CDR3 is 14 amino acids. The DNA of the CDR3 is TGTGCCAGCAGCTTTGGGGCGGGAAACTATGGCTACACCTTC. Protein: CASSFGAGNYGYTF.

This clonotype has a handful of counts. The chain uses TRBV10-3 and TRBJ2-5, with D uncertain. The germline V gene has CDR1 ENHRY and CDR2 SYGVKD. V lost 0 bases and J lost 1, with 6 bases in between. CDR3 length: 14 residues. The CDR3 nucleotides read TGTGCCATCAGTGAGTCGGGCGGCCAAGAGACCCAGTACTTC. The encoded protein is CAISESGGQETQYF.

This clonotype was counted only a few times. The V call is TRBV28, the J call TRBJ2-2; the D is unclear. Germline values: CDR1 MDHEN, CDR2 SYDVKM. CDR3 length: 15 amino acids. Trimming took 5 bases from V and 0 from J, leaving 10 bases between them. The CDR3 reads CASSLLTANTGELFF. As DNA, the CDR3 is TGTGCCAGCAGTCTCCTAACCGCGAACACCGGGGAGCTGTTTTTT.

This rearrangement joins TRBV29-1 to TRBJ2-5; TRBD1 is a possible D gene (5 bases). The CDR3 covers 13 residues. Germline V gene sequence: CDR1 SQVTM, CDR2 ANQGSEA. V lost 2 bases and J 3 bases, leaving 10 bases between the germline ends. The CDR3 region is CSVETGREETQYF. CDR3 coding DNA: TGCAGCGTTGAAACGGGCAGGGAAGAGACCCAGTACTTC. Full variable domain (rest looked up from reference TRBV29-1 and TRBJ2-5): SAVISQKPSRDICQRGTSLTIQCQVDSQVTMMFWYRQQPGQSLTLIATANQGSEATYESGFVIDKFPISRPNLTFSTLTVSNMSPEDSSIYLCSVETGREETQYFGPGTRLLVL.

This clonotype has only a few counts. The chain has TRBV29-1 and TRBJ2-6; no definite D call. V was clipped by 7 bases and J by 0 bases, with 10 bases between them. The germline CDR1 and CDR2 sequences are SQVTM and ANQGSEA. The CDR3 contains 14 residues. CDR3 nucleotides: TGCAGCGCTTGGGTCTTCTCTGGGGCCAACGTCCTGACTTTC. It encodes CSAWVFSGANVLTF.

CDR3 nucleotides: TGCAGTGCTAGAAGCACCCTTCGGTACAATGAGCAGTTCTTC. It codes for CSARSTLRYNEQFF. The chain carries TRBV20-1 and TRBJ2-1; D uncertain. Trimming shortened V by 2 bases and J by 4 bases, and 12 bases separated the two germline ends. The CDR3 has 14 amino acids. The germline CDR1 and CDR2 sequences are DFQATT and SNEGSKA (reference sequence).

The rearrangement joins TRBV4-2 to TRBJ2-1; D is possibly TRBD1 or TRBD2 (5 bases each). CDR3 size: 17 residues. Germline CDR1 LGHNA, CDR2 YNFKEQ. Between the trimmed V and J ends, which lost 1 base and 7 bases, there was a span of 20 bases. The CDR3 DNA is TGTGCCAGCAGCCAAGGCCATTCGGGACCTACGGTAAATGAGCAGTTCTTC. Translating it yields CASSQGHSGPTVNEQFF.

The chain has TRBV4-3 and TRBJ1-5, with D possibly being TRBD1 (5 bases). Germline V gene data show CDR1 as LGHNA and CDR2 as YSLEER. The CDR3 is made up of 14 amino acids. Trimming took 3 bases from V and 6 from J, leaving 12 bases between them. The CDR3 here is CASSHGTSGQPQHF. DNA of the CDR3: TGCGCCAGCAGCCACGGGACGTCTGGTCAGCCCCAGCATTTT.

There are a few counts of this clonotype. This chain joins TRBV14 and TRBJ1-5, with D tentatively TRBD1 (5 bases). Germline assignment: CDR1 SGHDN and CDR2 FVKESK. V lost 0 bases and J lost 2, with 8 bases in between. This CDR3 has 15 residues. For the CDR3, the DNA is TGTGCCAGCAGCCAAGAACAGGAAGGCAATCAGCCCCAGCATTTT. Translating it yields CASSQEQEGNQPQHF. Together with reference TRBV14 and TRBJ1-5, the CDR3 gives the full variable domain: EAGVTQFPSHSVIEKGQTVTLRCDPISGHDNLYWYRRVMGKEIKFLLHFVKESKQDESGMPNNRFLAERTGGTYSTLKVQPAELEDSGVYFCASSQEQEGNQPQHFGDGTRLSIL.

This clonotype was seen a handful of times. This chain connects TRBV28 to TRBJ2-7, with D possibly TRBD1 on 5 matching bases. Germline loops: CDR1 MDHEN, CDR2 SYDVKM. This CDR3 region has 16 residues. Trimming cost V 5 bases and J 3 bases, with 20 bases left between them. Here the CDR3 DNA reads TGTGCCAGCAGTGCTCCAGGGTTTGGGTATTACTACGAGCAGTACTTC. It yields the protein CASSAPGFGYYYEQYF.

The chain employs TRBV12-3 or TRBV12-4 and TRBJ1-1, with a possible D match to TRBD1 (6 bases). The length of the CDR3 is 15 residues. V was cut by 3 bases and J by 11 bases, with 22 bases left in between. Here the CDR3 reads CASSLWTDSKDPAFF. Written as DNA, the CDR3 is TGTGCCAGCAGTTTGTGGACAGATAGCAAAGACCCGGCTTTCTTT.

This clonotype showed up just a few times. V usage is TRBV19 and J usage is TRBJ1-1; D gene unclear. The V gene's germline CDR1 is LNHDA and CDR2 SQIVND (reference sequence). V shed 7 bases and J shed 1 base, with 19 bases lying between them. The CDR3 runs 16 residues. CDR3 DNA sequence: TGTGCCAGTAAAACTATGCTGACTAGGTGGAACACTGAAGCTTTCTTT. Translating gives CASKTMLTRWNTEAFF.

V and J are TRBV30 and TRBJ2-7, with 9 bases fitting TRBD1. The junction had 8 bases not matched to a gene; V was cut back by 3 bases and J by 5 bases. Germline CDR1 is GTSNPN and CDR2 is SVGIG (reference sequence). The CDR3 totals 14 residues. CDR3 residues: CAWRADRGSHEQYF. In DNA form, the CDR3 reads TGTGCCTGGAGGGCGGACAGGGGATCTCACGAGCAGTACTTC.

This clonotype has just a few counts. The chain joins TRBV4-2 to TRBJ1-5; D is perhaps TRBD1 (6 bases). CDR3 length: 16 amino acids. V was cut by 0 bases and J by 4 bases, with 13 bases left in between. Germline assignment: CDR1 LGHNA and CDR2 YNFKEQ. CDR3 amino acids: CASSQDGARGNQPQHF. The CDR3, as DNA: TGTGCCAGCAGCCAAGATGGCGCCAGGGGAAATCAGCCCCAGCATTTT.

There are a few counts of this clonotype. CDR3 in DNA: TGTGCCAGCAGCCCGCCCGGGGTGGGGTACCAAGAGACCCAGTACTTC. This sequence encodes CASSPPGVGYQETQYF. The V call is TRBV3-1, the J call TRBJ2-5, with D perhaps matching TRBD2 (5 bases). The germline CDR1 and CDR2 sequences are LGHDT and YNNKEL (reference sequence). This CDR3 is 16 amino acids long. Trimming took 4 bases from V and 0 from J, leaving 15 bases between them.

This clonotype was detected a few times. The chain uses TRBV4-2 and TRBJ2-7, with D possibly TRBD2 on 6 matching bases. Germline CDR1 reads LGHNA; CDR2 reads YNFKEQ. The CDR3 is 14 amino acids. V was clipped by 2 bases and J by 0 bases, with 8 bases between them. The CDR3 spells CASSQRGSSYEQYF. The CDR3 nucleotides read TGTGCCAGCAGCCAACGGGGGAGCTCCTACGAGCAGTACTTC.

The chain employs TRBV5-1 and TRBJ2-2; tentative D call: TRBD1 (5 bases). CDR1 SGHRS and CDR2 YFSETQ come from the germline V gene. The CDR3 is 14 residues long. V dropped 5 bases and J dropped 3 bases, with 11 bases sitting between them. CDR3 in DNA: TGCGCCAGCAGTTTCCTAGGGGACACCGGGGAGCTGTTTTTT. Translating it yields CASSFLGDTGELFF.

The chain has TRBV18 and TRBJ1-2; D unclear. The CDR3 contains 13 residues. Germline-derived CDR1 and CDR2 are KGHSH and LQKENI. Trimming took 6 bases from V and 8 from J, leaving 16 bases between them. CDR3: CASSPDMPLGYTF. For the CDR3, the DNA is TGTGCCAGCTCGCCCGATATGCCCCTGGGCTACACCTTC.

The sample holds a few counts of this clonotype. The J gene is TRBJ1-6, the V gene TRBV7-9, with D perhaps matching TRBD1 (5 bases). The CDR3 consists of 15 residues. Germline V gives CDR1 SEHNR, CDR2 FQNEAQ (reference sequence). Trimming shortened V by 5 bases and J by 3 bases, and 11 bases separated the two germline ends. The CDR3 sequence: CASSPTDYYNSPLHF. For the CDR3, the DNA is TGTGCCAGCAGCCCGACAGACTACTATAATTCACCCCTCCACTTT.

The chain combines TRBV10-3 with TRBJ2-4; D could derive from TRBD1 or TRBD2 (5 bases each). Germline CDR1 reads ENHRY; CDR2 reads SYGVKD. Trimming stripped 4 bases from V and 0 bases from J, with 16 bases between. The CDR3 length is 17 residues. The CDR3 is CAISAWDGDLAKNIQYF. The CDR3 DNA sequence: TGTGCCATCAGTGCCTGGGACGGCGATCTAGCCAAAAACATTCAGTACTTC.